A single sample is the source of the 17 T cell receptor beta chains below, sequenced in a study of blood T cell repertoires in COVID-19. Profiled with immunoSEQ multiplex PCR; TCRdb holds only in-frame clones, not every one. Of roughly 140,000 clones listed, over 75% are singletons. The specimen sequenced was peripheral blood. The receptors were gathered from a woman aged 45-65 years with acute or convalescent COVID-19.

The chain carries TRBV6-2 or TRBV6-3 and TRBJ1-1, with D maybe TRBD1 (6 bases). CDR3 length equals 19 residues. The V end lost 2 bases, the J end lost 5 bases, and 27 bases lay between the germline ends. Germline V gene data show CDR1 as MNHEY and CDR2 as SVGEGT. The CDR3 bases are TGTGCCAGCAGTTACGGAACACAGGGCTCTGTTAATTTGGGAACTGAAGCTTTCTTT. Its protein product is CASSYGTQGSVNLGTEAFF.

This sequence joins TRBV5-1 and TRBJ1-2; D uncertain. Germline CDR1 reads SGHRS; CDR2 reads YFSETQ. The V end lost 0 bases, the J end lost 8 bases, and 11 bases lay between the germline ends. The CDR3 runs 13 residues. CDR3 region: CASSLERERGYTF. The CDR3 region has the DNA TGCGCCAGCAGCTTGGAGAGGGAGCGCGGCTACACCTTC. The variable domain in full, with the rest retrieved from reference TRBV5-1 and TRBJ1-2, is KAGVTQTPRYLIKTRGQQVTLSCSPISGHRSVSWYQQTPGQGLQFLFEYFSETQRNKGNFPGRFSGRQFSNSRSEMNVSTLELGDSALYLCASSLERERGYTFGSGTRLTVV.

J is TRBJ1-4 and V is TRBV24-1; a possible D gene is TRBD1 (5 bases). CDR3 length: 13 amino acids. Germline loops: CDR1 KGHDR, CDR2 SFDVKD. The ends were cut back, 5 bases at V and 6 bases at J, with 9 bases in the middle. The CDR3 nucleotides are TGTGCCACCAGTGGGGGCGGTCATGAAAAACTGTTTTTT. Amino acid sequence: CATSGGGHEKLFF.

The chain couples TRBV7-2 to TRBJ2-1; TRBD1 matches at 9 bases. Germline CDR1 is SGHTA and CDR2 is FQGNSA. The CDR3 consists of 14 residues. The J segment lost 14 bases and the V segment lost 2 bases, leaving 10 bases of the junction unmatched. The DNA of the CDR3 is TGTGCCAGCAGCTTACAAGGGGGCAGGGACAGGGAGTTCTTC. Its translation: CASSLQGGRDREFF.

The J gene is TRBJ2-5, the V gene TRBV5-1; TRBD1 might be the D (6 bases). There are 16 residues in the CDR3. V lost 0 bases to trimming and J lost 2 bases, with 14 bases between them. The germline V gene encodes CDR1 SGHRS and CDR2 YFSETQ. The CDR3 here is CASSLGLQGAQETQYF. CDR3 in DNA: TGCGCCAGCAGCTTGGGGTTACAGGGTGCGCAAGAGACCCAGTACTTC.

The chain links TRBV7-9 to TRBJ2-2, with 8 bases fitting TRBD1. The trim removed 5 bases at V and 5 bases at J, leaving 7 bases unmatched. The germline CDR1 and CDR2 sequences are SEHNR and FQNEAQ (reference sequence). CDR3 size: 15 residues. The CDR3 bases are TGTGCCAGCAGCCGAGGGACAGGCCGGACCGGGGAGCTGTTTTTT. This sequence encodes CASSRGTGRTGELFF.

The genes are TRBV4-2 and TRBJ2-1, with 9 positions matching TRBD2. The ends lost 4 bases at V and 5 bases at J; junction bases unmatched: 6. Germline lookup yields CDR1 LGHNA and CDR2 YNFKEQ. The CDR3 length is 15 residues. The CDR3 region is CASSLRVAGDNEQFF. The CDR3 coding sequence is TGTGCCAGCAGCCTCCGTGTAGCGGGGGACAATGAGCAGTTCTTC.

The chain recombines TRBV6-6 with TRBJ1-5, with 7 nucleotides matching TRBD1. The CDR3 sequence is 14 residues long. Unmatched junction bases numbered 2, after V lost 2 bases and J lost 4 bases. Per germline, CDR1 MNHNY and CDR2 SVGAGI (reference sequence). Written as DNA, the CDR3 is TGTGCCAGCAGTTACGGGACAGCGAATCAGCCCCAGCATTTT. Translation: CASSYGTANQPQHF.

The CDR3 loop is CASSPTGQTAYEQYF. In DNA form, the CDR3 reads TGTGCCAGCTCACCGACAGGCCAGACTGCCTACGAGCAGTACTTC. The rearrangement joins TRBV18 to TRBJ2-7, with a weak D call TRBD1 (6 bases). The germline gives CDR1 KGHSH, CDR2 LQKENI. The CDR3 consists of 15 residues. V was shortened by 3 bases and J by 2 bases, with 14 bases between the two germline ends.

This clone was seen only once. The CDR3 here is CASSLRENTEAFF. The CDR3 nucleotides read TGTGCCAGCAGTTTACGGGAGAACACTGAAGCTTTCTTT. The V gene is TRBV12-3 or TRBV12-4, the J gene TRBJ1-1; D uncertain. Trimming removed 2 bases from V and 1 base from J, with 5 bases in between. The CDR3 is 13 amino acids.

The CDR3 reads CASSKTNNEQFF. CDR3 DNA sequence: TGTGCCAGCAGTAAGACTAACAATGAGCAGTTCTTC. The chain recombines TRBV2 with TRBJ2-1, with a tentative D call TRBD2 (5 bases). Between the trimmed V and J ends, which lost 5 bases and 5 bases, there was a span of 7 bases. This CDR3 has 12 amino acids. Per germline, CDR1 SNHLY and CDR2 FYNNEI.

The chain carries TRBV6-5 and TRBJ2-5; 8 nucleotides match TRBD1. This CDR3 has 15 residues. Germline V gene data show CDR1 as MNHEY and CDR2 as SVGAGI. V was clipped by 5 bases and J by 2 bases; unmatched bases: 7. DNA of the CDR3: TGTGCCAGCAGTCCCCGGACAGGGCGGCAAGAGACCCAGTACTTC. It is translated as CASSPRTGRQETQYF.

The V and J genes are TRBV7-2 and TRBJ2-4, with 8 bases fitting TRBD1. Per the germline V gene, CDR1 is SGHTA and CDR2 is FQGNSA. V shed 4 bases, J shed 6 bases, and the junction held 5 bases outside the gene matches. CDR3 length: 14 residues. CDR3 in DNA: TGTGCCAGCAGCTCCACAGGGGGTCTAAACATTCAGTACTTC. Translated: CASSSTGGLNIQYF.

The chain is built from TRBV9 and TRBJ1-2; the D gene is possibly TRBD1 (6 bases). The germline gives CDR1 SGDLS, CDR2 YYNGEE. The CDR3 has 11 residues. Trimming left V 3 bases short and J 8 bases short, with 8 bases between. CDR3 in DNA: TGTGCCAGCAGCGACAGGGAAGGCTACACCTTC. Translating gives CASSDREGYTF.

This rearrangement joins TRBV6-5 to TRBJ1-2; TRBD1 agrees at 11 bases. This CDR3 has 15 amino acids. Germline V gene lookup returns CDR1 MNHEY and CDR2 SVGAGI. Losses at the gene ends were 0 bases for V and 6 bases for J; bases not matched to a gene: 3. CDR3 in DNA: TGTGCCAGCAGTTACTCTGGGACAGGGGGGGATGGCTACACCTTC. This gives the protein CASSYSGTGGDGYTF.

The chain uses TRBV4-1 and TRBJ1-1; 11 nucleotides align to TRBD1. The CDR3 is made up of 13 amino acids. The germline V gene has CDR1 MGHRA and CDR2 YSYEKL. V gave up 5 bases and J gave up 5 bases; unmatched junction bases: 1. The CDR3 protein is CASSGTGGTEAFF. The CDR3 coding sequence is TGCGCCAGCAGCGGGACAGGGGGGACTGAAGCTTTCTTT.

The CDR3 sequence: CASAGGYTDTQYF. For the CDR3, the DNA is TGTGCCAGCGCAGGGGGGTACACAGATACGCAGTATTTT. The rearrangement joins TRBV3-1 (or the pseudogene TRBV3-2) to TRBJ2-3; TRBD1 might be the D (7 bases). The CDR3 is 13 amino acids. Germline assignment: CDR1 LGHDT and CDR2 YNNKEL (reference sequence). The germline V and J ends were trimmed by 8 bases and 2 bases, with 11 bases remaining between them.